The 20 T cell receptor beta chains below come from one sample, sequenced in a study of Ad26.COV2.S vaccination and SARS-CoV-2 variants. Treatment here: roughly 19 received Ad26.COV2.S at low or high dose, single or two shots; about 5 received placebo; per-sample allocation not given. All samples were drawn on day 63, counting from the first vaccine or placebo injection. Only in-frame clones appear in the TCRdb table, and some are missing; sequencing was by immunoSEQ multiplex PCR. The sample has roughly 680,000 clones, more than 80% seen once. Sequencing was performed on peripheral blood, taken in a trial of Ad26.COV2.S vaccine versus placebo. The receptors come from a person between 18 and 65 years old who received the Ad26.COV2.S COVID-19 vaccine or a placebo.

This chain joins TRBV7-9 and TRBJ2-2, with TRBD1 matching over 7 bases. The length of the CDR3 is 15 residues. Losses at the gene ends were 2 bases for V and 5 bases for J; bases not matched to a gene: 5. Looked up from germline, CDR1 is SEHNR and CDR2 is FQNEAQ (reference sequence). The CDR3 nucleotides read TGTGCCAGCAGCTTACGGCAGGGGGTAACCGGGGAGCTGTTTTTT. It translates to CASSLRQGVTGELFF.

This sequence joins TRBV7-9 and TRBJ1-1, with D possibly TRBD1 on 6 matching bases. Germline V gene sequence: CDR1 SEHNR, CDR2 FQNEAQ (reference sequence). V was pared by 4 bases and J by 8 bases, with 14 bases between. The CDR3 runs 13 residues. CDR3 protein: CASSSRTALEAFF. CDR3 coding DNA: TGTGCCAGCAGCTCCAGGACAGCGCTCGAAGCTTTCTTT. Full variable domain (outside the CDR3, taken from reference TRBV7-9 and TRBJ1-1): DTGVSQNPRHKITKRGQNVTFRCDPISEHNRLYWYRQTLGQGPEFLTYFQNEAQLEKSRLLSDRFSAERPKGSFSTLEIQRTEQGDSAMYLCASSSRTALEAFFGQGTRLTVV.

The chain carries TRBV4-3 and TRBJ2-7; tentative D call: TRBD2 (6 bases). The germline V gene encodes CDR1 LGHNA and CDR2 YSLEER. The ends were cut back, 5 bases at V and 2 bases at J, with 16 bases in the middle. This CDR3 has 15 amino acids. CDR3 coding DNA: TGCGCCAGCAGCTTGGGACGGGAGTCGGCCTACGAGCAGTACTTC. It codes for CASSLGRESAYEQYF.

This chain connects TRBV9 to TRBJ2-5; D is perhaps TRBD1 (7 bases). The ends were cut back, 4 bases at V and 2 bases at J, with 15 bases in the middle. This CDR3 spans 15 amino acids. The germline gives CDR1 SGDLS, CDR2 YYNGEE. The CDR3 here is CASSFQGGSQETQYF. In nucleotides, the CDR3 is TGTGCCAGCAGCTTTCAGGGGGGCAGTCAAGAGACCCAGTACTTC.

V is TRBV5-1 and J is TRBJ2-5; 8 bases are shared with TRBD2. The CDR3 runs to 16 residues. In germline, CDR1 is SGHRS, CDR2 YFSETQ. The trim removed 4 bases at V and 5 bases at J, leaving 13 bases unmatched. CDR3: CASSPQGRGARETQYF. As DNA, the CDR3 is TGCGCCAGCAGCCCCCAGGGGCGGGGGGCCAGGGAGACCCAGTACTTC. The full variable domain, completed using reference TRBV5-1 and TRBJ2-5, is KAGVTQTPRYLIKTRGQQVTLSCSPISGHRSVSWYQQTPGQGLQFLFEYFSETQRNKGNFPGRFSGRQFSNSRSEMNVSTLELGDSALYLCASSPQGRGARETQYFGPGTRLLVL.

This chain uses TRBV10-2 with TRBJ1-4, with D perhaps TRBD1 (6 bases). The ends were cut back, 0 bases at V and 4 bases at J, with 9 bases in the middle. CDR3 size: 15 residues. Germline CDR1 and CDR2: WSHSY and SAAADI. CDR3 sequence: CASSESGAFNEKLFF. CDR3 sequence (DNA): TGCGCCAGCAGTGAGTCGGGGGCCTTTAATGAAAAACTGTTTTTT.

Of note for this clone: This sample also contains other DNA sequences that code for the same CDR3. V usage is TRBV19 and J usage is TRBJ2-5; TRBD1 aligns across 9 bases. From germline, CDR1 is LNHDA and CDR2 SQIVND (reference sequence). J lost 4 bases, V lost 4 bases, and 1 base had no gene match. The CDR3 sequence is 13 residues long. The DNA of the CDR3 is TGTGCCAGTAGTAACAGGGGGCGAGAGACCCAGTACTTC. This translates into CASSNRGRETQYF.

The gene calls are TRBV5-4 and TRBJ2-6, with unresolved D. Germline values: CDR1 SGHNT, CDR2 YYREEE (reference sequence). V dropped 1 base and J dropped 3 bases, with 8 bases sitting between them. CDR3 size: 15 residues. The CDR3: CASSLSPVGANVLTF. The CDR3 nucleotides are TGTGCCAGCAGCTTGTCCCCAGTTGGGGCCAACGTCCTGACTTTC.

The chain links TRBV29-1 to TRBJ1-2; 10 positions agree with TRBD1. Per germline, CDR1 SQVTM and CDR2 ANQGSEA. The J segment lost 0 bases and the V segment lost 4 bases, leaving 8 bases of the junction unmatched. The CDR3 consists of 16 residues. The CDR3 protein is CSVGGTGASTNYGYTF. The CDR3, as DNA: TGCAGCGTTGGTGGGACAGGGGCATCCACTAACTATGGCTACACCTTC.

On this clone: The sample holds other DNA sequences that translate to the same CDR3. The V and J genes are TRBV5-1 and TRBJ2-1, with 8 nucleotides matching TRBD1. There are 15 residues in the CDR3. Germline V gene lookup returns CDR1 SGHRS and CDR2 YFSETQ. J gave up 4 bases and V 0 bases, and 3 bases lay outside the gene matches. The CDR3 region is CASSLVTGGYNEQFF. CDR3 in DNA: TGCGCCAGCAGCTTGGTTACAGGGGGTTACAATGAGCAGTTCTTC.

The rearrangement links TRBV5-1 to TRBJ1-1; perhaps TRBD1 as D (5 bases). The ends were cut back, 0 bases at V and 2 bases at J, with 8 bases in the middle. The CDR3 covers 14 residues. Germline V lookup: CDR1 SGHRS, CDR2 YFSETQ. CDR3 DNA sequence: TGCGCCAGCAGCTTGGCAGGGTTTAACACTGAAGCTTTCTTT. It is translated as CASSLAGFNTEAFF. The entire variable domain, with the rest obtained from reference TRBV5-1 and TRBJ1-1, is as follows: KAGVTQTPRYLIKTRGQQVTLSCSPISGHRSVSWYQQTPGQGLQFLFEYFSETQRNKGNFPGRFSGRQFSNSRSEMNVSTLELGDSALYLCASSLAGFNTEAFFGQGTRLTVV.

This clone came up once. In DNA form, the CDR3 reads TGTGCCAGCAGCCCCTTTACAGGGTATCACACTGAAGCTTTCTTT. This sequence encodes CASSPFTGYHTEAFF. The gene calls are TRBV9 and TRBJ1-1; TRBD1 might be the D (6 bases). Germline V CDR1 and CDR2: SGDLS, YYNGEE. V gave up 4 bases and J gave up 3 bases, with 16 bases separating them. CDR3 length equals 15 residues.

The V and J genes are TRBV12-3 or TRBV12-4 and TRBJ2-1; D is perhaps TRBD2 (6 bases). Trimming cost V 4 bases and J 10 bases, with 14 bases left between them. The CDR3 totals 13 residues. For the CDR3, the DNA is TGTGCCAGCAGTTACGGGACTTATCAAGAGCAGTTCTTC. Its protein product is CASSYGTYQEQFF.

The chain is built from TRBV9 and TRBJ2-7, with 8 bases matching TRBD1. CDR3 length: 15 residues. Trimming took 8 bases from V and 4 from J; bases not matched to a gene: 14. Germline V gene data show CDR1 as SGDLS and CDR2 as YYNGEE. The CDR3 protein is CASRGSPGGDYEQYF. The CDR3 DNA reads as TGTGCCAGTAGAGGGAGTCCAGGGGGCGATTACGAGCAGTACTTC.

The sample holds one count of this clone. The chain carries TRBV10-3 and TRBJ1-2; possibly TRBD1 for D (6 bases). The CDR3 extends over 13 amino acids. The germline V and J ends were trimmed by 7 bases and 6 bases, with 15 bases remaining between them. Germline CDR1 is ENHRY and CDR2 is SYGVKD. The CDR3 here is CAINRDLDDGYTF. For the CDR3, the DNA is TGTGCCATCAACAGGGACTTGGACGATGGCTACACCTTC.

The genes are TRBV10-3 and TRBJ2-7; D perhaps matches TRBD2 (6 bases). Germline CDR1 is ENHRY and CDR2 is SYGVKD. V lost 10 bases to trimming and J lost 4 bases, with 17 bases between them. This CDR3 region has 13 residues. The chain's CDR3 is CATSDAAGYEQYF. Here the CDR3 DNA reads TGTGCCACTTCGGACGCGGCGGGATACGAGCAGTACTTC.

The chain has TRBV19 and TRBJ1-5, with D unclear. The CDR3 is 13 residues long. V dropped 4 bases and J dropped 4 bases, with 8 bases sitting between them. Per the germline V gene, CDR1 is LNHDA and CDR2 is SQIVND (reference sequence). The CDR3, as DNA: TGTGCCAGTAGTAGATTTGGAAATCAGCCCCAGCATTTT. Amino acid sequence: CASSRFGNQPQHF.

The genes are TRBV4-3 and TRBJ1-1; no firm D call. Per germline, CDR1 LGHNA and CDR2 YSLEER. This CDR3 spans 16 amino acids. Trimming shortened V by 0 bases and J by 5 bases, and 16 bases separated the two germline ends. Here the CDR3 reads CASSQETDWVFTEAFF. CDR3 in DNA: TGCGCCAGCAGCCAAGAAACAGATTGGGTTTTTACTGAAGCTTTCTTT.

The V gene is TRBV3-1 (or the pseudogene TRBV3-2), the J gene TRBJ2-7; TRBD2 is a possible D gene (5 bases). Germline loops: CDR1 LGHDT, CDR2 YNNKEL (reference sequence). The CDR3 spans 14 residues. V gave up 0 bases and J gave up 6 bases, with 12 bases separating them. This chain's CDR3 is CASSQDLRGSEQYF. The CDR3 DNA is TGTGCCAGCAGCCAAGATCTTCGGGGTTCCGAGCAGTACTTC.

The CDR3: CAWRGTGNNQPQHF. The CDR3 DNA is TGTGCCTGGAGGGGGACAGGGAACAATCAGCCCCAGCATTTT. V is TRBV30 and J is TRBJ1-5; 9 nucleotides match TRBD1. CDR1 GTSNPN and CDR2 SVGIG come from the germline V gene (reference sequence). The CDR3 sequence is 14 residues long. V gave up 3 bases and J gave up 3 bases; unmatched junction bases: 3.